This T cell receptor (beta chain) was sequenced for a study of T cell responses to AZD1222 COVID-19 vaccine. Whole-study findings and limits: Baseline serostatus was positive in only six AZD1222 recipients. Repertoires were obtained solely post-peak T cell response. Clonal diversity was possibly underestimated, and the donors were mostly white British, with more females.

Sequencing was performed with immunoSEQ multiplex PCR; in TCRdb, only in-frame clones are kept and a portion is missing. The repertoire consists of approximately 140,000 clones, with 80% to 85% occurring once and the leading ten covering about 4%. On this clone itself: What it binds is unknown.

Germline V lookup: CDR1 SGHNT, CDR2 YYREEE (reference sequence). The CDR3 sequence is 17 residues long. V was shortened by 0 bases and J by 1 base, with 14 bases between the two germline ends. Sample: peripheral blood, taken on day 0 of MenACWY control vaccination. The V and J genes are TRBV5-4 and TRBJ1-5, with D possibly TRBD1 on 6 matching bases. The receptor was isolated from an adult in good health. DNA for the CDR3: TGTGCCAGCAGCTTGGATGGGGGGGCCGGGAGCAATCAGCCCCAGCATTTT. Translating it yields CASSLDGGAGSNQPQHF.